These 18 T cell receptor beta chains were all obtained from the same sample, sequenced in a study of T cells in Graves' hyperthyroidism and ophthalmopathy. Regions amplified from RNA transcripts were the TCR beta CDR3 regions. The HTBI primer set was used in a first-round RT-PCR of the TCR CDR3. TCRdb passed the multiplex PCR reads through MiXCR, listing each CDR3 protein once. The sample lists under 250,000 distinct CDR3 sequences, roughly 15% occurring once. The sequencing sample was made of blood. These receptors came from a man aged 45-65 years with Graves' hyperthyroidism.

This sequence joins TRBV29-1 and TRBJ2-1; a weak D match, TRBD2 (5 bases). The CDR3 is 17 amino acids. The V and J ends lost 7 bases and 2 bases respectively, with 24 bases between them. CDR1 is SQVTM and CDR2 is ANQGSEA in the germline V gene. CDR3 loop: CSAKRGPRNMAYNEQFF. For the CDR3, the DNA is TGCAGCGCCAAGCGAGGGCCGCGTAACATGGCCTACAATGAGCAGTTCTTC.

The table lists this clonotype with many counts. The chain combines TRBV20-1 with TRBJ1-2; D ambiguous. Germline assignment: CDR1 DFQATT and CDR2 SNEGSKA (reference sequence). The V gene lost 0 bases and the J gene lost 1 base, with 6 bases spanning the gap. This CDR3 has 13 amino acids. In DNA form, the CDR3 reads TGCAGTGCTAGAGATTCGGTTAACTATGGCTACACCTTC. As protein: CSARDSVNYGYTF.

This rearrangement joins TRBV9 to TRBJ2-7, with 11 bases matching TRBD2. Germline CDR1 is SGDLS and CDR2 is YYNGEE. The V segment lost 2 bases and the J segment 4 bases; nucleotides outside the gene matches: 2. The CDR3 runs to 14 residues. CDR3 DNA: TGTGCCAGCAGCGTCGGGACTAGCGGATACGAGCAGTACTTC. It yields the protein CASSVGTSGYEQYF. The full variable domain, in which reference TRBV9 and TRBJ2-7 provide the parts outside the CDR3, is DSGVTQTPKHLITATGQRVTLRCSPRSGDLSVYWYQQSLDQGLQFLIQYYNGEERAKGNILERFSAQQFPDLHSELNLSSLELGDSALYFCASSVGTSGYEQYFGPGTRLTVT.

This clonotype appeared many times. The gene calls are TRBV12-3 or TRBV12-4 and TRBJ2-1, with 10 positions matching TRBD2. The CDR3 spans 15 residues. V shed 6 bases, J shed 5 bases, and the junction held 7 bases outside the gene matches. CDR3 sequence: CASRPSGRVNNEQFF. CDR3 sequence (DNA): TGTGCCAGCAGACCCAGCGGGAGGGTTAACAATGAGCAGTTCTTC.

The rearrangement uses TRBV5-1 and TRBJ2-6; either TRBD1 or TRBD2 may supply D (6 bases each). The germline CDR1 and CDR2 sequences are SGHRS and YFSETQ. V dropped 0 bases and J dropped 4 bases, with 14 bases sitting between them. The length of the CDR3 is 17 residues. This chain's CDR3 is CASSLALGGSGANVLTF. The DNA of the CDR3 is TGCGCCAGCAGCTTGGCGTTGGGGGGCTCCGGGGCCAACGTCCTGACTTTC.

This chain links TRBV27 with TRBJ2-7, with 10 bases fitting TRBD1. The junction had 7 bases not matched to a gene; V was cut back by 2 bases and J by 6 bases. The germline gives CDR1 MNHEY, CDR2 SMNVEV (reference sequence). The CDR3 spans 15 residues. In DNA form, the CDR3 reads TGTGCCAGCAGTTTAAAGGGGGGACAGGGGATCGAGCAGTACTTC. This encodes CASSLKGGQGIEQYF.

This chain links TRBV19 with TRBJ1-6; 8 nucleotides align to TRBD1. CDR3 length: 14 amino acids. The V segment lost 3 bases and the J segment 6 bases; nucleotides outside the gene matches: 1. The V gene's germline CDR1 is LNHDA and CDR2 SQIVND (reference sequence). This CDR3 reads CASSIQGANSPLHF. The CDR3 DNA reads TGTGCCAGTAGTATTCAGGGGGCTAATTCACCCCTCCACTTT.

At least ten counts were recorded for this clonotype. This chain connects TRBV10-3 to TRBJ2-7; 10 bases agree with TRBD1. Germline CDR1 reads ENHRY; CDR2 reads SYGVKD. Trimming cost V 6 bases and J 7 bases; bases outside gene matches: 6. There are 13 residues in the CDR3. CDR3 bases: TGTGCCATCAGGGGACAGGGGTATTATGAGCAGTACTTC. This codes for CAIRGQGYYEQYF.

This clonotype was detected ten times or more. This rearrangement joins TRBV2 to TRBJ2-3; 8 bases match TRBD2. CDR1 SNHLY and CDR2 FYNNEI come from the germline V gene. The J segment lost 1 base and the V segment lost 11 bases, leaving 11 bases of the junction unmatched. CDR3 length: 15 residues. CDR3 nucleotides: TGTGCCGTTCTTCGTGGTAGCGGGGGCACAGATACGCAGTATTTT. Residues: CAVLRGSGGTDTQYF.

In regard to this clonotype: At one of its ends the junction is not consistent with the germline gene, which may arise from a read error. The V gene is TRBV7-7, the J gene TRBJ2-7; no clear D. The CDR3 covers 13 residues. Germline assignment: CDR1 SSHAT and CDR2 FNYEAQ (reference sequence). As DNA, the CDR3 is TGTGCTAGCAGCTTAAGTCTAAGCGACGAGCAGTACTTC. Protein: CASSLSLSDEQYF. The complete variable domain, with remaining parts taken from reference TRBV7-7 and TRBJ2-7, reads GAGVSQSPRYKVTKRGQDVTLRCDPISSHATLYWYQQALGQGPEFLTYFNYEAQPDKSGLPSDRFSAERPEGSISTLTIQRTEQRDSAMYRCASSLSLSDEQYFGPGTRLTVT.

The rearrangement uses TRBV18 and TRBJ2-3; tentatively, D is TRBD2 (5 bases). This CDR3 contains 15 residues. The germline CDR1 and CDR2 sequences are KGHSH and LQKENI. The ends were cut back, 0 bases at V and 0 bases at J, with 7 bases in the middle. CDR3 amino acids: CASSPPSVSTDTQYF. The DNA for the CDR3 is TGTGCCAGCTCACCACCTAGCGTGAGCACAGATACGCAGTATTTT.

Of note for this clonotype: One end of the junction does not line up with germline, which may come from a read error. The chain is built from TRBV5-1 and TRBJ2-7; TRBD2 matches 12 bases. CDR1 SGHRS and CDR2 YFSETQ come from the germline V gene. The CDR3 has 15 residues. CDR3 in amino acids: CAGSLGTSGFYEQYF. For the CDR3, the DNA is TGCGCCGGCAGCTTGGGGACTAGCGGGTTTTACGAGCAGTACTTC.

In this sample, this clonotype turned up many times. This rearrangement joins TRBV7-2 to TRBJ2-1; 12 bases match TRBD1. The CDR3 totals 15 residues. CDR1 is SGHTA, CDR2 FQGNSA, per germline. J gave up 5 bases and V 5 bases, and 4 bases lay outside the gene matches. In DNA, the CDR3 is TGTGCCAGCAGCAAGGGACAGGGGGCGCACAATGAGCAGTTCTTC. It specifies CASSKGQGAHNEQFF.

This clonotype was seen repeatedly, ten times or more. The chain has TRBV28 and TRBJ2-7; D gene uncertain. The CDR3 consists of 12 residues. Trimming removed 5 bases from V and 6 bases from J, with 11 bases in between. CDR1 and CDR2 from the germline V gene are MDHEN and SYDVKM. The CDR3 loop is CASSLKPGEQYF. The CDR3 DNA reads TGTGCCAGCAGTCTAAAGCCTGGCGAGCAGTACTTC. The full variable domain, with the rest looked up from reference TRBV28 and TRBJ2-7, is DVKVTQSSRYLVKRTGEKVFLECVQDMDHENMFWYRQDPGLGLRLIYFSYDVKMKEKGDIPEGYSVSREKKERFSLILESASTNQTSMYLCASSLKPGEQYFGPGTRLTVT.

This clonotype has a count of ten or more. This sequence joins TRBV28 and TRBJ2-7, with a tentative D call TRBD1 (6 bases). The length of the CDR3 is 11 residues. V lost 3 bases, J lost 13 bases, and 13 bases lay in between. CDR1 is MDHEN, CDR2 SYDVKM, per germline. CDR3 bases: TGTGCCAGCAGTTTCCAGGGGATGTCATACTTC. Translating gives CASSFQGMSYF.

This clonotype has a count of ten or more. This chain joins TRBV2 and TRBJ2-1; 9 nucleotides line up with TRBD2. V lost 5 bases, J lost 4 bases, and 6 bases stayed unmatched. The CDR3 loop spans 15 amino acids. Per germline, CDR1 SNHLY and CDR2 FYNNEI. CDR3 nucleotide sequence: TGTGCCAGCAGTACCGGGACTAGCAGGTACAATGAGCAGTTCTTC. Its protein product is CASSTGTSRYNEQFF.

Turning to this clonotype: This clone may be a read error of a much larger clone one base away. The chain combines TRBV11-2 with TRBJ2-7, with 7 bases fitting TRBD2. Germline CDR1 and CDR2: SGHAT and FQNNGV. V lost 11 bases and J lost 3; bases outside the gene matches: 16. This CDR3 has 15 amino acids. CDR3 DNA sequence: TGTGCCGGCACCTCATTAGGGGAGGGTTACTACGAGCAGTACTTC. Its translation is CAGTSLGEGYYEQYF.

The table lists this clonotype with many counts. CDR3 DNA sequence: TGTGCCAGCAGTTCTACCGGGACAGGGCCCTCCTACGAGCAGTACTTC. Amino acid sequence: CASSSTGTGPSYEQYF. The J gene is TRBJ2-7, the V gene TRBV12-3 or TRBV12-4; 9 positions match TRBD1. The CDR3 loop spans 16 amino acids. J gave up 0 bases and V 4 bases, and 7 bases lay outside the gene matches.